This T cell receptor beta chain was sequenced in a study of identical twins. The CDR3 runs 13 residues. Germline V CDR1 and CDR2: MNHGY, SAAAGT. The ends were cut back, 6 bases at V and 7 bases at J, with 13 bases in the middle. Addition of a universal primer site occurred through template switching, and cDNA carried unique molecular identifiers. TCRdb re-called the 5' RACE reads through MiXCR, storing one row per CDR3 protein. The sample lists around 250,000 distinct CDR3 sequences; roughly 12% were seen once. Worth noting for this clonotype: Its antigen is as yet unknown.

Study-level findings and limits: Those out-of-frame alpha sequences shared by twins showed an excess of low generation probability.

With no exceptions, donors were healthy Caucasians. The data were also submitted as part of a second study, on yellow fever vaccine responses in identical twins. That work contributes: Vaccine-induced T cell responses in twins were reportedly observed to appear partly convergent, partly personalized.

The specimen was memory (CD45RO+) T cells sorted from blood. The chain recombines TRBV6-8 with TRBJ2-1, with D tentatively TRBD1 (6 bases). The source of this sequence is a woman under 30 in good health. DNA of the CDR3: TGTGCCAGCAGGTTACAGGGAAGGAATGAGCAGTTCTTC. The encoded protein is CASRLQGRNEQFF.